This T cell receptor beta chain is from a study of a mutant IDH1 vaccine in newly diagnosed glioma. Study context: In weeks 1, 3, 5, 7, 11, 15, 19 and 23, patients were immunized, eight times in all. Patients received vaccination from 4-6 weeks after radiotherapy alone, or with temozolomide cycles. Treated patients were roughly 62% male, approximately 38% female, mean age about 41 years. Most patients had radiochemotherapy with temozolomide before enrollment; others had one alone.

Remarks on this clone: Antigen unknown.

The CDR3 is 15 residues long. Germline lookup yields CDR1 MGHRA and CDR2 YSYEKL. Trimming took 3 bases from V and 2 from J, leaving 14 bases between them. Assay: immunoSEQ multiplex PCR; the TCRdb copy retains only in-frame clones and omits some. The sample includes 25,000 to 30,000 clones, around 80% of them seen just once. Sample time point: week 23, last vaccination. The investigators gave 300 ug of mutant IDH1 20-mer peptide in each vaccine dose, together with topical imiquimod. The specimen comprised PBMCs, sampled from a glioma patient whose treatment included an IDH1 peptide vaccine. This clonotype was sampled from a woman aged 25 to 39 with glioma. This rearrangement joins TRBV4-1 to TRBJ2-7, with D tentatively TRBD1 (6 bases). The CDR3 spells CASSQITGNAYEQYF. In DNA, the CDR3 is TGCGCCAGCAGCCAGATAACAGGGAACGCCTACGAGCAGTACTTC.